This TCR beta chain derives from a study of neoadjuvant nivolumab and ipilimumab in lung cancer. At the level of the study: Nivolumab 3 mg/kg was given days 1, 15 and 29, plus ipilimumab 1 mg/kg day 1 in combination.

The study, taken as a whole, reports: Higher pretherapy blood TCR richness went with higher resected-tumor richness.

Sequencing was performed with immunoSEQ multiplex PCR; in TCRdb, only in-frame clones are kept and a portion is missing. The sample carries fewer than 40,000 clones, 85% to 90% recorded once. Per germline, CDR1 LGHNA and CDR2 YSLEER. The CDR3 contains 13 residues. V shed 4 bases, J shed 4 bases, and the junction held 1 base outside the gene matches. Regarding this clone: What it recognizes is unknown.

The V and J genes are TRBV4-3 and TRBJ2-1, with TRBD1 matching 7 bases. This TCR came from an adult with non-small cell lung cancer. The sample in question was peripheral blood, obtained before neoadjuvant nivolumab, alone or with ipilimumab. The CDR3 loop is CASSPGQYNEQFF. The CDR3 DNA reads TGCGCCAGCAGCCCGGGACAGTACAATGAGCAGTTCTTC.